Presented here are 7 T cell receptor beta chains from one specimen sequenced in a study of cytomegalovirus exposure and HLA in healthy donors. The PCR made use of 60 Vbeta and 13 Jbeta primers. Produced via immunoSEQ multiplex PCR; TCRdb's table is partial and in-frame only. The sample consists of approximately 180,000 clones, 70% to 85% of them appearing once. Sequencing was carried out using PBMCs. These receptors all stem from a human donor in good health.

This clone turned up a few times. The CDR3 DNA reads as TGTGCCAGCAGCTTAGATACAGGGACCTACGAGCAGTACTTC. Encoded protein: CASSLDTGTYEQYF. V usage is TRBV11-2 and J usage is TRBJ2-7, with TRBD1 as a possible D gene (6 bases). Trimming removed 0 bases from V and 2 bases from J, with 8 bases in between. This CDR3 is built from 14 residues. Germline CDR1 reads SGHAT; CDR2 reads FQNNGV.

J is TRBJ1-4 and V is TRBV5-1, with 7 bases fitting TRBD1. The length of the CDR3 is 16 residues. V lost 0 bases to trimming and J lost 6 bases; unmatched junction nucleotides: 8. Germline CDR1 and CDR2: SGHRS and YFSETQ. Written as DNA, the CDR3 is TGCGCCAGCAGCTTGGATGTACGACAGGGTGATGAAAAACTGTTTTTT. Its translation: CASSLDVRQGDEKLFF.

This clone has only a few counts. This chain connects TRBV9 to TRBJ2-3, with 7 bases matching TRBD2. The CDR3 contains 14 residues. Looked up from germline, CDR1 is SGDLS and CDR2 is YYNGEE. V lost 0 bases to trimming and J lost 4 bases; unmatched junction nucleotides: 2. The chain's CDR3 is CASSVVGGADTQYF. CDR3 sequence (DNA): TGTGCCAGCAGCGTAGTGGGAGGGGCAGATACGCAGTATTTT.

The chain couples TRBV6-5 to TRBJ1-1, with TRBD1 matching 8 bases. CDR3 length: 13 residues. V was clipped by 2 bases and J by 10 bases; unmatched bases: 6. From germline, CDR1 is MNHEY and CDR2 SVGAGI. The CDR3 DNA follows: TGTGCCAGCAGTTACGGCAGGGGGCGCGGAGCTTTCTTT. As protein: CASSYGRGRGAFF.

V is TRBV11-2 and J is TRBJ1-5; no firm D call. The CDR3 contains 14 residues. The V gene's germline CDR1 is SGHAT and CDR2 FQNNGV. The V end was cut by 0 bases, the J end by 3 bases, with 6 bases between. As DNA, the CDR3 is TGTGCCAGCAGCTTAGATTGGCACAATCAGCCCCAGCATTTT. It codes for CASSLDWHNQPQHF.

A note on this clone: The same CDR3 is also encoded by other DNA sequences in this sample. The chain joins TRBV7-3 to TRBJ2-3, with TRBD2 matching over 14 bases. Germline loops: CDR1 SGHTA, CDR2 FQGTGA. V shed 5 bases, J shed 5 bases, and the junction held 3 bases outside the gene matches. CDR3 length: 15 amino acids. The CDR3 bases are TGTGCCAGCAGCCGGACTAGCGGGGGGTTAGATACGCAGTATTTT. Translated, it gives CASSRTSGGLDTQYF.

The gene calls are TRBV5-1 and TRBJ2-7, with D possibly matching TRBD2 (6 bases). The ends were cut back, 4 bases at V and 5 bases at J, with 13 bases in the middle. There are 13 residues in the CDR3. CDR1 and CDR2 (germline): SGHRS, YFSETQ. DNA of the CDR3: TGCGCCAGCAGCCAGGCGGGGTTGCACGAGCAGTACTTC. This gives the protein CASSQAGLHEQYF.